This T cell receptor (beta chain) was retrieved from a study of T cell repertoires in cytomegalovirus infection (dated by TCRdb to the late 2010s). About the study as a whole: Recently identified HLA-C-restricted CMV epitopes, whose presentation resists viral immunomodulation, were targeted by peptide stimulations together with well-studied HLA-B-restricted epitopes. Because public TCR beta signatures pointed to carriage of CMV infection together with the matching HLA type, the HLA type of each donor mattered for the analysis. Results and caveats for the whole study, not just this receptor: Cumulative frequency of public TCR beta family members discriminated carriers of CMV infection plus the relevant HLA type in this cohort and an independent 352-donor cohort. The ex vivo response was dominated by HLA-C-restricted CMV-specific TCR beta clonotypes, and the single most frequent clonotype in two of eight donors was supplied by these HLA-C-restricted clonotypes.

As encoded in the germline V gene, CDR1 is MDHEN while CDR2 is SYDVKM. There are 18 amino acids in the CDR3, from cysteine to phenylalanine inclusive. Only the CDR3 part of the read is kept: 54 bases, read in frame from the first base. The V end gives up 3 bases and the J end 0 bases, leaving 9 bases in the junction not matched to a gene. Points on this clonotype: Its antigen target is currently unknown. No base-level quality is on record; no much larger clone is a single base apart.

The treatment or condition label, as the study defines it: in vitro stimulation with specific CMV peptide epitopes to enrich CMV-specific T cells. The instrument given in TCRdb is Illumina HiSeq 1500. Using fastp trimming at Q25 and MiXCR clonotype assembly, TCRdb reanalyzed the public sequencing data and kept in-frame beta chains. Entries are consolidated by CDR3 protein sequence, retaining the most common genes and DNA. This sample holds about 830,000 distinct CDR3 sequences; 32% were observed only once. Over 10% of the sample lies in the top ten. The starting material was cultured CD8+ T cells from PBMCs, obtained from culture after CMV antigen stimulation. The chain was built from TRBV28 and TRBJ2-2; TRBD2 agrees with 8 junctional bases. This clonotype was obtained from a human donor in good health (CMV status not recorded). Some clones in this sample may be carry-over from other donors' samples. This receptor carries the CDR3 CASSFLPGGATNTGELFF. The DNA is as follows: TGTGCCAGCAGTTTTCTCCCCGGGGGGGCGACGAACACCGGGGAGCTGTTTTTT.